One and the same sample provided the 7 T cell receptor beta chains below, sequenced in a study of immune evolution from preneoplasia to lung adenocarcinoma. Sequencing was performed with immunoSEQ multiplex PCR; in TCRdb, only in-frame clones are kept and a portion is missing. The table lists 9,000 to 13,000 clones, about 84% of them singletons. The sample comprised FFPE minimally invasive lung adenocarcinoma tissue. The receptors shown here come from a person between 65 and 79 years old with lung adenocarcinoma.

This chain joins TRBV5-1 and TRBJ1-5, with TRBD1 matching over 8 bases. From germline, CDR1 is SGHRS and CDR2 YFSETQ. V trimming: 4 bases; J trimming: 7 bases; junction bases outside the gene matches: 4. The CDR3 covers 13 residues. The CDR3 loop reads CASSNDRGQPQHF. CDR3 nucleotides: TGCGCCAGCAGCAACGACAGGGGACAGCCCCAGCATTTT.

The rearrangement joins TRBV10-3 to TRBJ2-7, with D unclear. This CDR3 spans 13 amino acids. Trimming pared 8 bases from V and 4 bases from J, leaving 15 bases between. The germline gives CDR1 ENHRY, CDR2 SYGVKD. In DNA, the CDR3 is TGTGCCATCTCTTCAACGAACCATTACGAGCAGTACTTC. The encoded protein is CAISSTNHYEQYF.

As DNA, the CDR3 is TGTGCCTGGGCACGACAGGGATCGATCCCAATCTATGGCTACACCTTC. Protein sequence: CAWARQGSIPIYGYTF. The rearrangement links TRBV30 to TRBJ1-2; 7 nucleotides line up with TRBD1. With 5 bases clipped from V and 4 bases from J, the junction kept 16 bases outside the gene matches. The germline V gene has CDR1 GTSNPN and CDR2 SVGIG (reference sequence). The CDR3 is 16 residues long. The full variable domain, rest sourced from reference TRBV30 and TRBJ1-2, is SQTIHQWPATLVQPVGSPLSLECTVEGTSNPNLYWYRQAAGRGLQLLFYSVGIGQISSEVPQNLSASRPQDRQFILSSKKLLLSDSGFYLCAWARQGSIPIYGYTFGSGTRLTVV.

The rearrangement joins TRBV6-6 to TRBJ1-2; 7 bases align to TRBD1. V trimming: 4 bases; J trimming: 0 bases; junction bases outside the gene matches: 2. The CDR3 consists of 14 residues. The V gene's germline CDR1 is MNHNY and CDR2 SVGAGI (reference sequence). In nucleotides, the CDR3 is TGTGCCAGCAGTTCGGGACAGACTAACTATGGCTACACCTTC. It codes for CASSSGQTNYGYTF.

This sequence joins TRBV15 and TRBJ1-2; D may be TRBD1 (6 bases). Between the trimmed V and J ends, which lost 3 bases and 7 bases, there was a span of 18 bases. Germline V lookup: CDR1 LNHNV, CDR2 YYDKDF (reference sequence). The CDR3 is made up of 15 amino acids. The CDR3 protein is CATSSPAEGDRGYTF. CDR3 nucleotide sequence: TGTGCCACCAGCAGCCCCGCCGAGGGGGACCGTGGCTACACCTTC.

The genes are TRBV27 and TRBJ2-5; D might be TRBD1 (5 bases). In germline, CDR1 is MNHEY, CDR2 SMNVEV (reference sequence). Trimming pared 3 bases from V and 2 bases from J, leaving 7 bases between. The CDR3 is 13 residues long. The CDR3 loop reads CASSFRQQETQYF. DNA for the CDR3: TGTGCCAGCAGTTTCCGACAGCAAGAGACCCAGTACTTC.

The chain uses TRBV30 and TRBJ2-5; tentative D call: TRBD2 (5 bases). CDR1 and CDR2 (germline): GTSNPN, SVGIG (reference sequence). Trimming shortened V by 2 bases and J by 5 bases, and 15 bases separated the two germline ends. The CDR3 sequence is 14 residues long. The DNA of the CDR3 is TGTGCCTGGAGTACGGACTCAAGTGGGGAGACCCAGTACTTC. Translated, it gives CAWSTDSSGETQYF.